The 24 T cell receptor beta chains reported below all come from one sample, sequenced in a study of cytomegalovirus exposure and HLA in healthy donors. The method was immunoSEQ multiplex PCR; TCRdb's version includes in-frame clones alone and lacks a portion of them. The sample holds over 80,000 clones, 85% seen once. Source material: PBMCs. The receptors were gathered from a man aged 18 to 30 in good health and CMV-seropositive.

The chain recombines TRBV28 with TRBJ1-1, with D possibly TRBD1 on 5 matching bases. V lost 6 bases and J 3 bases, leaving 8 bases between the germline ends. There are 12 residues in the CDR3. Germline values: CDR1 MDHEN, CDR2 SYDVKM. The CDR3 here is CASRDTYTEAFF. CDR3 nucleotides: TGTGCCAGCAGGGACACCTACACTGAAGCTTTCTTT.

This CDR3 reads CASSLGPSNTEAFF. The CDR3 DNA is TGCGCCAGCAGCTTGGGTCCCTCGAACACTGAAGCTTTCTTT. V and J are TRBV5-1 and TRBJ1-1; D is unclear. This CDR3 comprises 14 residues. Germline V gives CDR1 SGHRS, CDR2 YFSETQ. Trimming removed 0 bases at V and 1 base at J, with 7 bases between.

The V gene is TRBV5-4, the J gene TRBJ2-1, with D maybe TRBD2 (6 bases). The CDR3 sequence is 15 residues long. The V gene's germline CDR1 is SGHNT and CDR2 YYREEE (reference sequence). The V and J ends lost 4 bases and 2 bases respectively, with 13 bases between them. CDR3 nucleotides: TGTGCCAGCAGCCCCGGGGGTGCAACCTACAATGAGCAGTTCTTC. Encoded protein: CASSPGGATYNEQFF.

J is TRBJ2-1 and V is TRBV11-3; 9 bases line up with TRBD2. The germline gives CDR1 SGHNT, CDR2 YENEEA. CDR3 length equals 16 residues. J was trimmed by 0 bases and V by 5 bases; bases with no gene match: 5. CDR3 sequence (DNA): TGTGCCAGCAGCCCTCTAGCGGGGAGCTCCTACAATGAGCAGTTCTTC. Residues: CASSPLAGSSYNEQFF.

This clone was counted a few times. The chain couples TRBV18 to TRBJ1-4, with D unclear. This CDR3 spans 14 amino acids. Trimming pared 3 bases from V and 7 bases from J, leaving 12 bases between. CDR1 KGHSH and CDR2 LQKENI come from the germline V gene. Written as DNA, the CDR3 is TGTGCCAGCTCACCGGCGTCAGGAGGTGAAAAACTGTTTTTT. Protein: CASSPASGGEKLFF.

The rearrangement uses TRBV5-1 and TRBJ2-5, with 7 positions matching TRBD2. CDR1 and CDR2 (germline): SGHRS, YFSETQ. Trimming took 1 base from V and 1 from J; bases not matched to a gene: 10. The CDR3 sequence is 17 residues long. DNA for the CDR3: TGCGCCAGCAGCTTGATTTCGCTAGCGGAAACCCAAGAGACCCAGTACTTC. Its protein is CASSLISLAETQETQYF.

Only one count was recorded for this clone. The rearrangement joins TRBV7-9 to TRBJ1-4, with a possible D match to TRBD1 (6 bases). Trimming took 6 bases from V and 3 from J, leaving 14 bases between them. The CDR3 is 15 amino acids. Germline V gene data show CDR1 as SEHNR and CDR2 as FQNEAQ (reference sequence). As DNA, the CDR3 is TGTGCCAGCAGGCCACAGGGTACGGCTAATGAAAAACTGTTTTTT. Translated: CASRPQGTANEKLFF.

This clone occurred once. The chain has TRBV4-2 and TRBJ2-5; TRBD2 might be the D (5 bases). This CDR3 region has 13 residues. Germline V gene lookup returns CDR1 LGHNA and CDR2 YNFKEQ. Trimming shortened V by 0 bases and J by 9 bases, and 11 bases separated the two germline ends. CDR3: CASSQEEVGPQYF. The CDR3 bases are TGTGCCAGCAGCCAAGAGGAGGTAGGACCCCAGTACTTC.

The gene calls are TRBV12-5 and TRBJ2-7, with TRBD2 matching 11 bases. This CDR3 spans 17 amino acids. The trim removed 1 base at V and 0 bases at J, leaving 5 bases unmatched. Looked up from germline, CDR1 is LGHNT and CDR2 is FRNRAP. CDR3 loop: CASGLAHGTSGSYEQYV. The CDR3 DNA sequence: TGTGCTAGTGGTTTGGCCCACGGGACTAGCGGCTCCTACGAGCAGTACGTC.

The chain uses TRBV27 and TRBJ2-1; 7 bases are shared with TRBD2. Trimming cost V 7 bases and J 5 bases; bases outside gene matches: 5. This CDR3 is built from 13 residues. Germline CDR1 is MNHEY and CDR2 is SMNVEV (reference sequence). CDR3 sequence: CASTRGVDNEQFF. In DNA, the CDR3 is TGTGCCAGCACCCGGGGGGTAGACAATGAGCAGTTCTTC.

J is TRBJ2-3 and V is TRBV4-1; possibly TRBD2 for D (5 bases). The CDR3 length is 14 residues. CDR1 and CDR2 (germline): MGHRA, YSYEKL. V lost 1 base to trimming and J lost 3 bases, with 8 bases between them. The CDR3 region has the DNA TGCGCCAGCAGCCAAGGGAGCGGTACAGATACGCAGTATTTT. Protein: CASSQGSGTDTQYF.

V is TRBV6-5 and J is TRBJ2-5; 8 nucleotides line up with TRBD1. The trim removed 6 bases at V and 5 bases at J, leaving 5 bases unmatched. This CDR3 region has 13 residues. Germline loops: CDR1 MNHEY, CDR2 SVGAGI. CDR3 bases: TGTGCCAGCAGCGAGGACAGGGCCGAGACCCAGTACTTC. Residues: CASSEDRAETQYF.

This chain connects TRBV6-6 to TRBJ1-3; the D gene is possibly TRBD1 (5 bases). This CDR3 region has 15 residues. Trimming removed 6 bases at V and 4 bases at J, with 16 bases between. Germline V gene sequence: CDR1 MNHNY, CDR2 SVGAGI (reference sequence). The CDR3 DNA reads TGTGCCAGCAGCCGGGGGTCCGGGAGCGGAAACACCATATATTTT. Translated: CASSRGSGSGNTIYF.

The gene calls are TRBV7-6 and TRBJ2-5, with 7 bases aligning to TRBD2. The CDR3 is 15 amino acids. The junction had 6 bases not matched to a gene; V was cut back by 3 bases and J by 2 bases. The germline V gene encodes CDR1 SGHVS and CDR2 FNYEAQ. The CDR3 sequence: CASSLGGQDQETQYF. The CDR3 coding sequence is TGTGCCAGCAGCTTGGGAGGGCAGGATCAAGAGACCCAGTACTTC.

V usage is TRBV2 and J usage is TRBJ2-5; 12 nucleotides align to TRBD1. The CDR3 sequence is 15 residues long. V lost 4 bases, J lost 5 bases, and 5 bases stayed unmatched. Germline V CDR1 and CDR2: SNHLY, FYNNEI. The CDR3 is CASSAGTGGGETQYF. The DNA of the CDR3 is TGTGCCAGCAGTGCCGGGACAGGGGGCGGTGAGACCCAGTACTTC.

This clone has more than one count but fewer than ten. The rearrangement uses TRBV29-1 and TRBJ1-1, with 7 positions matching TRBD1. The CDR3 totals 14 residues. After removal of 6 bases from V and 4 bases from J, the junction contained 11 bases not matched to a gene. Germline assignment: CDR1 SQVTM and CDR2 ANQGSEA. Here the CDR3 reads CSVQQGPLGTEAFF. DNA of the CDR3: TGCAGCGTGCAACAGGGGCCACTAGGCACTGAAGCTTTCTTT.

The chain uses TRBV6-4 and TRBJ2-2; D gene ambiguous. Trimming took off 6 bases at V and 3 bases at J, with 14 bases between the two ends. Germline V gene data show CDR1 as MRHNA and CDR2 as SNTAGT. The CDR3 runs to 15 residues. The DNA for the CDR3 is TGTGCCAGCAGCCATGGGCTGGCCCACACCGGGGAGCTGTTTTTT. This translates into CASSHGLAHTGELFF.

A remark on this clone: The junction departs from the called germline gene at one end, perhaps through a read error. The chain links TRBV29-1 to TRBJ2-4, with D perhaps TRBD2 (5 bases). The CDR3 is made up of 14 amino acids. From germline, CDR1 is SQVTM and CDR2 ANQGSEA. This CDR3 reads CSVEDRRARNIQYF. DNA of the CDR3: TGCAGCGTTGAAGATAGGCGGGCCAGAAACATTCAGTACTTC.

This chain connects TRBV4-2 to TRBJ2-7, with 8 nucleotides matching TRBD2. J gave up 3 bases and V 2 bases, and 6 bases lay outside the gene matches. This CDR3 contains 15 residues. Germline V gives CDR1 LGHNA, CDR2 YNFKEQ. In nucleotides, the CDR3 is TGTGCCAGCAGCCAAATCGGGGGGGCGGTCTACGAGCAGTACTTC. It is translated as CASSQIGGAVYEQYF.

The V call is TRBV7-2, the J call TRBJ1-3; D is perhaps TRBD1 (6 bases). CDR1 and CDR2 from the germline V gene are SGHTA and FQGNSA. Trimming removed 9 bases at V and 4 bases at J, with 10 bases between. CDR3 size: 12 residues. In DNA, the CDR3 is TGTGCCAGGGGGGGGCTAGGAAACACCATATATTTT. It encodes CARGGLGNTIYF.

This clone showed up just a few times. This chain joins TRBV4-1 and TRBJ2-7; TRBD2 matches at 10 bases. Unmatched junction bases numbered 5, after V lost 3 bases and J lost 3 bases. Germline V gives CDR1 MGHRA, CDR2 YSYEKL. This CDR3 contains 15 residues. In DNA form, the CDR3 reads TGCGCCAGCAGCCACCTAGCGGGAGTTGACTACGAGCAGTACGTC. It is translated as CASSHLAGVDYEQYV.

This clone has just a few counts. CDR3 DNA sequence: TGTGCCAGCAGCTTGGGGGGGACAGCCGGTGGCCAGCCCCAGCATTTT. This encodes CASSLGGTAGGQPQHF. This sequence joins TRBV5-6 and TRBJ1-5; 7 bases line up with TRBD1. The J segment lost 7 bases and the V segment lost 0 bases, leaving 10 bases of the junction unmatched. There are 16 residues in the CDR3. The germline V gene encodes CDR1 SGHDT and CDR2 YYEEEE.

The rearrangement uses TRBV18 and TRBJ2-2, with a tentative D call TRBD1 (6 bases). There are 15 residues in the CDR3. Between the trimmed V and J ends, which lost 8 bases and 0 bases, there was a span of 13 bases. Germline V gene sequence: CDR1 KGHSH, CDR2 LQKENI. The CDR3 sequence: CASAPGQTNTGELFF. The DNA for the CDR3 is TGTGCCAGCGCTCCGGGACAAACGAACACCGGGGAGCTGTTTTTT.

J is TRBJ2-3 and V is TRBV29-1, with 7 bases matching TRBD1. The J segment lost 3 bases and the V segment lost 3 bases, leaving 6 bases of the junction unmatched. Germline CDR1 SQVTM, CDR2 ANQGSEA. This CDR3 contains 14 residues. CDR3 sequence: CSVERGLETDTQYF. DNA for the CDR3: TGCAGCGTTGAGAGGGGGCTCGAGACAGATACGCAGTATTTT.